One and the same sample provided the 22 T cell receptor beta chains below, sequenced in a study of CD8+ T cells in alopecia areata. RNA was extracted and reverse transcribed into cDNA as the sequencing template. Clones were sequenced by immunoSEQ multiplex PCR, and TCRdb holds only the in-frame ones, with some missing. The sample has 50,000 to 80,000 clones; roughly 46% are singletons. Sequenced: NKG2D-low CD8+ T cells sorted from blood. The receptors were gathered from a human donor with alopecia areata.

This clone has just a few counts. V gene TRBV5-1 combines with J gene TRBJ1-2; D gene unclear. V lost 3 bases to trimming and J lost 2 bases, with 11 bases between them. Germline V gives CDR1 SGHRS, CDR2 YFSETQ. CDR3 length: 14 residues. The CDR3 protein is CASSSDYQNYGYTF. CDR3 DNA sequence: TGCGCCAGCAGCTCCGATTATCAAAACTATGGCTACACCTTC.

The J gene is TRBJ2-1, the V gene TRBV28; 7 bases map to TRBD1. The germline gives CDR1 MDHEN, CDR2 SYDVKM. CDR3 length: 15 amino acids. Trimming cost V 6 bases and J 0 bases; bases outside gene matches: 5. CDR3 protein: CASRRTGSSYNEQFF. The CDR3, as DNA: TGTGCCAGCAGGAGGACAGGTAGCTCCTACAATGAGCAGTTCTTC.

The chain has TRBV9 and TRBJ2-7, with D possibly TRBD1 on 6 matching bases. This CDR3 has 14 residues. Trimming left V 3 bases short and J 1 base short, with 11 bases between. The germline V gene has CDR1 SGDLS and CDR2 YYNGEE. CDR3 in DNA: TGTGCCAGCAGCGCAGGGGAAGCGTCCTACGAGCAGTACTTC. Its translation: CASSAGEASYEQYF.

This clone has only a few counts. The rearrangement uses TRBV7-9 and TRBJ1-2; no clear D. Germline values: CDR1 SEHNR, CDR2 FQNEAQ (reference sequence). With 5 bases removed from V and 0 bases from J, the gap between germline ends came to 4 bases. The CDR3 is made up of 12 amino acids. The CDR3 here is CASSLANYGYTF. In DNA, the CDR3 is TGTGCCAGCAGCCTGGCTAACTATGGCTACACCTTC.

This clone showed up just a few times. V is TRBV18 and J is TRBJ2-7; D perhaps matches TRBD1 (5 bases). The V gene's germline CDR1 is KGHSH and CDR2 LQKENI. The V end was cut by 6 bases, the J end by 2 bases, with 17 bases between. This CDR3 has 15 residues. CDR3 in amino acids: CASSHLDKGAYEQYF. Written as DNA, the CDR3 is TGTGCCAGCTCGCACCTGGACAAGGGCGCCTACGAGCAGTACTTC.

This clone was counted only a few times. J is TRBJ2-7 and V is TRBV5-1, with D tentatively TRBD1 (5 bases). Germline loops: CDR1 SGHRS, CDR2 YFSETQ. Trimming pared 7 bases from V and 2 bases from J, leaving 13 bases between. The CDR3 loop spans 13 amino acids. CDR3 DNA sequence: TGCGCCAGCGGCAGGGCCGGTACCTACGAGCAGTACTTC. This sequence encodes CASGRAGTYEQYF.

The chain has TRBV19 and TRBJ2-7; D is uncertain. Trimming left V 6 bases short and J 5 bases short, with 17 bases between. CDR3 length: 14 amino acids. Per the germline V gene, CDR1 is LNHDA and CDR2 is SQIVND (reference sequence). The CDR3 is CASRPGSSVHEQYF. The CDR3 nucleotides read TGTGCCAGTAGGCCCGGTAGTTCAGTACACGAGCAGTACTTC.

In this sample, this clone turned up once. This sequence joins TRBV5-1 and TRBJ2-7, with 7 bases aligning to TRBD2. V lost 1 base and J lost 6; bases outside the gene matches: 10. Germline loops: CDR1 SGHRS, CDR2 YFSETQ. This CDR3 is 15 amino acids long. CDR3 loop: CASSLRQGLPAEQYF. The CDR3 region has the DNA TGCGCCAGCAGCTTGAGGCAGGGACTACCGGCCGAGCAGTACTTC.

V usage is TRBV5-6 and J usage is TRBJ2-6; the match to TRBD1 covers 11 bases. From germline, CDR1 is SGHDT and CDR2 YYEEEE. The CDR3 contains 17 residues. The junction had 3 bases not matched to a gene; V was cut back by 4 bases and J by 0 bases. The CDR3 DNA reads as TGTGCCAGCAGCCTTGGGACAGGGGGCTCTGGGGCCAACGTCCTGACTTTC. It yields the protein CASSLGTGGSGANVLTF.

The gene calls are TRBV15 and TRBJ2-6; D gene uncertain. This CDR3 region has 16 residues. The V end was cut by 1 base, the J end by 2 bases, with 9 bases between. Germline CDR1 is LNHNV and CDR2 is YYDKDF (reference sequence). The CDR3 bases are TGTGCCACCAGCAGAGCGGAAGGTACTGGGGCCAACGTCCTGACTTTC. This encodes CATSRAEGTGANVLTF. Supplemented by reference TRBV15 and TRBJ2-6, the full variable domain reads DAMVIQNPRYQVTQFGKPVTLSCSQTLNHNVMYWYQQKSSQAPKLLFHYYDKDFNNEADTPDNFQSRRPNTSFCFLDIRSPGLGDTAMYLCATSRAEGTGANVLTFGAGSRLTVL.

This clone came up a few times. The rearrangement joins TRBV2 to TRBJ2-1; 8 bases are a match to TRBD1. The germline V gene has CDR1 SNHLY and CDR2 FYNNEI. The V gene end was trimmed by 6 bases and the J gene end by 6 bases; junction bases not matched to a gene: 19. This CDR3 is built from 18 residues. The CDR3 DNA is TGTGCCAGCAGCTACCCCCAAGGCCGGGACAGGCGGAGCAATGAGCAGTTCTTC. As protein: CASSYPQGRDRRSNEQFF. The full variable domain, in which reference TRBV2 and TRBJ2-1 provide the parts outside the CDR3, is EPEVTQTPSHQVTQMGQEVILRCVPISNHLYFYWYRQILGQKVEFLVSFYNNEISEKSEIFDDQFSVERPDGSNFTLKIRSTKLEDSAMYFCASSYPQGRDRRSNEQFFGPGTRLTVL.

The gene calls are TRBV29-1 and TRBJ1-1, with 7 positions matching TRBD1. V shed 4 bases and J 2 bases; nucleotides not matched to a gene: 4. Germline values: CDR1 SQVTM, CDR2 ANQGSEA. CDR3 length: 13 residues. DNA for the CDR3: TGCAGCGTTGGAGGGACAGTTAACACTGAAGCTTTCTTT. Protein sequence: CSVGGTVNTEAFF.

The rearrangement links TRBV5-1 to TRBJ2-7, with D perhaps TRBD1 or TRBD2 (5 bases each). With 0 bases removed from V and 0 bases from J, the gap between germline ends came to 7 bases. The V gene's germline CDR1 is SGHRS and CDR2 YFSETQ. The CDR3 spans 14 residues. The CDR3 reads CASSLGGNSYEQYF. CDR3 sequence (DNA): TGCGCCAGCAGCTTGGGGGGGAACTCCTACGAGCAGTACTTC.

This clone was observed a handful of times. V usage is TRBV4-3 and J usage is TRBJ1-3; TRBD1 matches at 10 bases. CDR3 length: 17 residues. The V segment lost 5 bases and the J segment 10 bases; nucleotides outside the gene matches: 17. CDR1 and CDR2 (germline): LGHNA, YSLEER. CDR3 sequence: CASSERTGQGMKATIYF. The CDR3 DNA is TGCGCCAGCAGCGAAAGAACGGGACAGGGGATGAAAGCAACCATATATTTT.

This clone was seen just once. V usage is TRBV4-1 and J usage is TRBJ2-2, with D unresolved. Germline V gene data show CDR1 as MGHRA and CDR2 as YSYEKL. Trimming shortened V by 8 bases and J by 1 base, and 5 bases separated the two germline ends. The CDR3 runs to 12 residues. This CDR3 reads CASSLNTGELFF. The CDR3 DNA reads TGCGCCAGCTCGCTGAACACCGGGGAGCTGTTTTTT.

This clone was found a few times. The rearrangement joins TRBV23-1 to TRBJ2-2, with 10 bases fitting TRBD1. TRBV23-1 is given ORF status, its function remaining uncertain. V lost 0 bases, J lost 6 bases, and 4 bases stayed unmatched. The CDR3 covers 16 residues. DNA for the CDR3: TGCGCCAGCAGTCAATCGACAGGGGGCGTCTCCGGGGAGCTGTTTTTT. Protein sequence: CASSQSTGGVSGELFF.

The chain employs TRBV27 and TRBJ2-2; 7 nucleotides agree with TRBD2. Trimming at V came to 3 bases and at J to 5 bases, leaving 0 bases not matched to a gene. The CDR3 length is 13 residues. Germline loops: CDR1 MNHEY, CDR2 SMNVEV (reference sequence). CDR3: CASSLGGTGELFF. The CDR3, as DNA: TGTGCCAGCAGTTTGGGAGGGACCGGGGAGCTGTTTTTT.

This clone has just a few counts. The chain carries TRBV25-1 and TRBJ1-2; D possibly corresponds to TRBD1 (6 bases). The ends were cut back, 5 bases at V and 8 bases at J, with 15 bases in the middle. Germline V gene data show CDR1 as MGHDK and CDR2 as SYGVNS. The CDR3 is 13 residues long. For the CDR3, the DNA is TGTGCCAGCAGTCGTGGGGGCGCGGTGGGCTACACCTTC. Translated, it gives CASSRGGAVGYTF.

The CDR3 bases are TGCAGCGTTGTCAGAGGAGGCCAGCCCTACGAGCAGTACTTC. Protein product: CSVVRGGQPYEQYF. The chain is built from TRBV29-1 and TRBJ2-7; D is possibly TRBD2 (5 bases). V lost 4 bases, J lost 2 bases, and 15 bases lay in between. CDR3 size: 14 residues. Per the germline V gene, CDR1 is SQVTM and CDR2 is ANQGSEA.

V usage is TRBV7-8 and J usage is TRBJ1-1, with D possibly matching TRBD1 (5 bases). The CDR3 is 14 amino acids. Trimming shortened V by 5 bases and J by 1 base, and 11 bases separated the two germline ends. Germline CDR1 is SGHVS and CDR2 is FQNEAQ. The DNA for the CDR3 is TGTGCCAGCAGCCCGGTCGGGGGGAACACTGAAGCTTTCTTT. Protein sequence: CASSPVGGNTEAFF. Variable domain in full (rest from reference TRBV7-8 and TRBJ1-1): GAGVSQSPRYKVAKRGQDVALRCDPISGHVSLFWYQQALGQGPEFLTYFQNEAQLDKSGLPSDRFFAERPEGSVSTLKIQRTQQEDSAVYLCASSPVGGNTEAFFGQGTRLTVV.

This clone was seen more than once but under ten times. V gene TRBV29-1 combines with J gene TRBJ1-1; D is perhaps TRBD1 (5 bases). This CDR3 is 12 amino acids long. Germline CDR1 SQVTM, CDR2 ANQGSEA. Trimming stripped 4 bases from V and 6 bases from J, with 12 bases between. The CDR3 sequence is CSVVDGDPEAFF. DNA of the CDR3: TGCAGCGTTGTAGATGGGGACCCTGAAGCTTTCTTT.

The chain carries TRBV11-2 and TRBJ2-5; D might be TRBD2 (6 bases). From germline, CDR1 is SGHAT and CDR2 FQNNGV. The V end was cut by 1 base, the J end by 5 bases, with 17 bases between. This CDR3 is 16 amino acids long. The CDR3 is CASSLGLRLDRETQYF. Here the CDR3 DNA reads TGTGCCAGCAGCTTAGGCCTCCGACTAGATCGCGAGACCCAGTACTTC.